These T cell receptor beta chains were read from a single sample in a study of blood T cell repertoires in COVID-19. Sequencing used immunoSEQ multiplex PCR; TCRdb keeps in-frame clones, though not all of them. The table includes around 25,000 clones, about 89% detected once. The sequencing sample was made of peripheral blood. These receptors all stem from a woman in her 70s with active COVID-19. The CDR3 runs from the conserved cysteine through the conserved F or W. The order of the fields is D gene, J gene, V gene, clone size, CDR3 DNA, CDR3 protein. A D gene is named only where the DNA matches it firmly. Clone size is not always given. Where it is, it says once, few, many or a class for expanded clones.

d_call: .
j_call: TRBJ2-1
v_call: TRBV7-9
clone_size: .
cdr3_nt: TGTGCCAGCAGCGCGAGTTCCCTCTCCTACAATGAGCAGTTCTTC
cdr3_aa: CASSASSLSYNEQFF

d_call: .
j_call: TRBJ2-3
v_call: TRBV28
clone_size: .
cdr3_nt: TGTGCCAGCACCCGCCGACTGTCCTTTAGCACAGATACGCAGTATTTT
cdr3_aa: CASTRRLSFSTDTQYF

d_call: TRBD1
j_call: TRBJ2-1
v_call: TRBV29-1
clone_size: once
cdr3_nt: TGCAGCGTTGTGCGGACAGGGGACTACAATGAGCAGTTCTTC
cdr3_aa: CSVVRTGDYNEQFF

d_call: .
j_call: TRBJ2-1
v_call: TRBV5-1
clone_size: .
cdr3_nt: TGCGCCAGCCACCAGCGGACGGAGGACAATGAGCAGTTCTTC
cdr3_aa: CASHQRTEDNEQFF

d_call: .
j_call: TRBJ1-2
v_call: TRBV10-3
clone_size: .
cdr3_nt: TGTGCCATCAGTGATTTCAGGGGCTATGGCTACACCTTC
cdr3_aa: CAISDFRGYGYTF

d_call: .
j_call: TRBJ1-1
v_call: TRBV4-2
clone_size: .
cdr3_nt: TGTGCCAGCAGCCGGTCCTCCACGGGGAACACTGAAGCTTTCTTT
cdr3_aa: CASSRSSTGNTEAFF

d_call: .
j_call: TRBJ2-2
v_call: TRBV7-6
clone_size: .
cdr3_nt: TGTGCCAGCAGCCCCGCCACAGGGAACACCGGGGAGCTGTTTTTT
cdr3_aa: CASSPATGNTGELFF

d_call: TRBD2
j_call: TRBJ2-5
v_call: TRBV6-5
clone_size: .
cdr3_nt: TGTGCCAGCAGCCCAGCGACTAGCCTTCGAGAGACCCAGTACTTC
cdr3_aa: CASSPATSLRETQYF

d_call: .
j_call: TRBJ1-5
v_call: TRBV5-6
clone_size: .
cdr3_nt: TGTGCCAGCAGCTTGGGGGGGCTTATGGGCAATCAGCCCCAGCATTTT
cdr3_aa: CASSLGGLMGNQPQHF

d_call: TRBD2
j_call: TRBJ2-3
v_call: TRBV13
clone_size: .
cdr3_nt: TGTGCCAGCAGCTTAGGCGGGGGGGTGGACACAGATACGCAGTATTTT
cdr3_aa: CASSLGGGVDTDTQYF

d_call: .
j_call: TRBJ1-6
v_call: TRBV4-1
clone_size: .
cdr3_nt: TGCGCCAGCAGCCAAGATGACCAGGGGTTACCCCTCCACTTT
cdr3_aa: CASSQDDQGLPLHF

d_call: .
j_call: TRBJ1-3
v_call: TRBV9
clone_size: .
cdr3_nt: TGTGCCAGCACCCTTCAAGCTACTGCAGGGAAGTTTGGAAACACCATATATTTT
cdr3_aa: CASTLQATAGKFGNTIYF

d_call: .
j_call: TRBJ1-1
v_call: TRBV6-5
clone_size: .
cdr3_nt: TGTGCCAGCAGGACAGCTCTGAACACTGAAGCTTTCTTT
cdr3_aa: CASRTALNTEAFF

d_call: TRBD1
j_call: TRBJ1-2
v_call: TRBV4-1
clone_size: .
cdr3_nt: TGCGCCAGCAGCCAGCTGGGACAGGCGGACGGCTACACCTTC
cdr3_aa: CASSQLGQADGYTF

d_call: TRBD1
j_call: TRBJ1-1
v_call: TRBV19
clone_size: once
cdr3_nt: TGTGCCAGTAGTTTCGGACAGGGCCCCACTGAAGCTTTCTTT
cdr3_aa: CASSFGQGPTEAFF

d_call: .
j_call: TRBJ1-6
v_call: TRBV15
clone_size: .
cdr3_nt: TGTGCCACCAGCAGAGATCGGGGGATTAATTCACCCCTCCACTTT
cdr3_aa: CATSRDRGINSPLHF

d_call: TRBD1
j_call: TRBJ1-5
v_call: TRBV7-9
clone_size: few
cdr3_nt: TGTGCCAGCAGCTTACAGACAGGGGGGACACCCCAGCATTTT
cdr3_aa: CASSLQTGGTPQHF

d_call: .
j_call: TRBJ1-2
v_call: TRBV7-9
clone_size: few
cdr3_nt: TGTGCCAGCAGCTTACAGGGGTATGGCTACACCTTC
cdr3_aa: CASSLQGYGYTF

d_call: .
j_call: TRBJ1-5
v_call: TRBV7-9
clone_size: .
cdr3_nt: TGTGCCAGCAGCTCCCCTGATCAGCCCCAGCATTTT
cdr3_aa: CASSSPDQPQHF

d_call: TRBD1
j_call: TRBJ2-2
v_call: TRBV19
clone_size: .
cdr3_nt: TGTGCCAGTAGTCCTCAAGATCAGGGGGCAGGCCGGGAGCTGTTTTTT
cdr3_aa: CASSPQDQGAGRELFF

d_call: TRBD1
j_call: TRBJ1-4
v_call: TRBV28
clone_size: .
cdr3_nt: TGTGCCAGCAGCCGGACAGGGGTTCCTAATGAAAAACTGTTTTTT
cdr3_aa: CASSRTGVPNEKLFF

d_call: TRBD2
j_call: TRBJ2-5
v_call: TRBV3-1/TRBV3-2
clone_size: .
cdr3_nt: TGTGCCAGCAGCCAAGGGAGACTAGCGGGGGGTAATGCGGAGACCCAGTACTTC
cdr3_aa: CASSQGRLAGGNAETQYF

d_call: TRBD2
j_call: TRBJ2-3
v_call: TRBV4-3
clone_size: .
cdr3_nt: TGCGCCAGCAGCCAGGGACTAGACACAGATACGCAGTATTTT
cdr3_aa: CASSQGLDTDTQYF

d_call: .
j_call: TRBJ2-1
v_call: TRBV6-5
clone_size: .
cdr3_nt: TGTGCCACGTCTCTGGGCGTCTCCTACAATGAGCAGTTCTTC
cdr3_aa: CATSLGVSYNEQFF

d_call: TRBD1
j_call: TRBJ2-7
v_call: TRBV19
clone_size: .
cdr3_nt: TGTGCCAGTAGTGTACAGGGGGCCAACGAGCAGTACTTC
cdr3_aa: CASSVQGANEQYF

d_call: .
j_call: TRBJ2-3
v_call: TRBV14
clone_size: .
cdr3_nt: TGTGCCAGCAGCCCGGGGAGCACAGATACGCAGTATTTT
cdr3_aa: CASSPGSTDTQYF

d_call: TRBD2
j_call: TRBJ2-7
v_call: TRBV5-4
clone_size: .
cdr3_nt: TGTGCCAGCAGCCCTGGTAGCGGGGGGTCTAGCTCCTACGAGCAGTACTTC
cdr3_aa: CASSPGSGGSSSYEQYF

d_call: TRBD1
j_call: TRBJ2-5
v_call: TRBV12-3/TRBV12-4
clone_size: .
cdr3_nt: TGTGCCAGCAGAAAGGGACAGCAAGAGACCCAGTACTTC
cdr3_aa: CASRKGQQETQYF

d_call: .
j_call: TRBJ1-5
v_call: TRBV19
clone_size: .
cdr3_nt: TGTGCCAGTAGTATGCAGGGGATGGGTCAGCCCCAGCATTTT
cdr3_aa: CASSMQGMGQPQHF